This T cell receptor (beta chain) was identified during a study of T cells in localized non-small cell lung cancer (dated by TCRdb to 2020 to 2021). A note on the overall study: T cell repertoires of 200 to 250 early-stage NSCLC patients were analyzed, with tumors being compared against uninvolved tumor-adjacent lungs. The cohort consisted of about 240 treatment-naive NSCLC patients whose localized lung tumors had been resected. The mean age of the NSCLC patients was about 70 years, with 130 or so men and 100 to 110 women.

Deletion took 10 bases off V and 2 bases off J, with a span of 12 bases between the germline ends. The CDR3, cysteine through phenylalanine, is 13 amino acids long. This entry keeps only the CDR3 DNA: 39 bases, framed from base 1. CDR1 and CDR2 (MDHEN, SYDVKM) derive from the germline V gene. TCR beta CDR3 regions were sequenced from DNA using the immunoSEQ Assay. Under the source paper's analysis protocol: To compute T cell density, TCR beta template counts were normalized to usable DNA, which was estimated by amplifying housekeeping genes. The preseqR package was used to estimate richness by extrapolating to 400,000 templates for PBMC samples and to 120,000 templates for tissue samples. Clonality was calculated as one minus Pielou's evenness. Differential abundance testing on productive amino-acid clonotypes, with a minimum total count of 5 and an alpha of 0.1, was used to identify tissue-enriched TCRs. The Jaccard Index and the Morisita Overlap Index were used to quantify repertoire overlap between compartments. GLIPH grouped TCR beta CDR3s together with public tetramer-defined viral CDR3s, and a viral motif had to include at least three viral sequences and show V-gene enrichment. The table comes from immuneACCESS by way of TCRdb, which keeps in-frame sequences with V and J called. Part of the clones is missing from these tables; in studies checked, under half for an unresolved V gene and the rest for unknown reasons. V, J and clone size are taken as reported in that table, and D and trimming were inferred from the DNA itself. Within this sample are around 2,000 clones, with approximately 20% of them counted one time only. The ten largest clonotypes hold about an eighth of the sample.

Results and caveats for the whole study, not just this receptor: Multi-region tumor sequencing was not performed, so intratumor heterogeneity could not be excluded. Longer overall survival was associated with higher T cell density in blood, whereas shorter survival was associated with higher clonality in adjacent lung. Since the design was exploratory, TCR variables were selected using unadjusted p-values with no false-discovery rate correction. The highest T cell clonality was observed in uninvolved tumor-adjacent lung, where clonality exceeded that of tumor, suggesting that antigenic responses were more focused in uninvolved tumor-adjacent lung. A median of approximately 55 of the top 100 tumor clones were detected in paired uninvolved adjacent lung, and about 29 of these tumor clones were also found among the top 100 clones of the paired uninvolved adjacent lung.

At diagnosis, peripheral blood, uninvolved tumor-adjacent lung and tumor were collected and stored as a combination of fresh-frozen and FFPE material. Details on this clone: Its recognized antigen is unknown. Base-call qualities are not available, and no considerably larger clone is one nucleotide away.

The rearranged chain carries TRBV28 and TRBJ2-1; the D gene could be either TRBD1 or TRBD2, each agreeing at 5 bases. The starting material was lung tumor tissue, obtained before any cancer treatment. This clonotype originated in a man aged 35 to 69 with stage I squamous cell lung carcinoma. The DNA reads as follows: TGTGCCAATACGCCGGGACCCTACAATGAGCAGTTCTTC. Protein translation: CANTPGPYNEQFF.